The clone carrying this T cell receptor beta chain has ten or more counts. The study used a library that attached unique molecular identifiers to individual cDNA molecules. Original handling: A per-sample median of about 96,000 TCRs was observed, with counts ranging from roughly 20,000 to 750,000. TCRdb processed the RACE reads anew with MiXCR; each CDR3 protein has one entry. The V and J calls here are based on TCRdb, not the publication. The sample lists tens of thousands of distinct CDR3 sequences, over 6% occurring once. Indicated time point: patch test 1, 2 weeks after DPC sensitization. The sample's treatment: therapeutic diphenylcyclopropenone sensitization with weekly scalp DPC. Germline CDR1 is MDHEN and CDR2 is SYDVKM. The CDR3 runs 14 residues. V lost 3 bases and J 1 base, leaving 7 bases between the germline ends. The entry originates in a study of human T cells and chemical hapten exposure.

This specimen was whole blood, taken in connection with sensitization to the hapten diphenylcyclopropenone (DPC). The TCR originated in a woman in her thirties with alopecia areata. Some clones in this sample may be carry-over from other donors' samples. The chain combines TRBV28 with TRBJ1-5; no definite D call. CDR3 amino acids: CASSFQISNQPQHF. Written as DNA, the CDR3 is TGTGCCAGCAGTTTCCAGATAAGCAATCAGCCCCAGCATTTT.